This TCR beta chain was retrieved from a study of T cells in localized non-small cell lung cancer. On this clone itself: Its antigen remains unidentified. Relative to the germline gene, one junction end is altered; a read error may explain this. The same CDR3 also results from other DNA sequences found in this sample.

The germline V gene has CDR1 SEHNR and CDR2 FQNEAQ (reference sequence). CDR3 length: 16 residues. Study-level points and caveats: There were a median roughly 60 of the top 100 tumor clones appearing in adjacent lung. Uninvolved adjacent lung had higher T cell clonality than tumor and all other tissues.

Assay: immunoSEQ multiplex PCR; the TCRdb copy retains only in-frame clones and omits some. Counted here are 55,000 to 80,000 clones, approximately 85% occurring once; the ten biggest clones make up less than 15%. Specimen: peripheral blood, collected before any cancer treatment. This TCR was sampled from a female donor over 55 with stage I lung adenocarcinoma. The chain employs TRBV7-9 and TRBJ1-1, with 10 nucleotides matching TRBD1. The CDR3 nucleotides read TGTGCCAGCAGCTCGTCCGGGACAGGGGTGAGGACTGAAGCCTTCTTT. Its translation: CASSSSGTGVRTEAFF.